The 10 T cell receptor beta chains below were found in one sample sequenced in a study of spatial heterogeneity in lung cancer. Time point here: blood at routine non-recurrence follow-up after resection. No cell sorting; template was whole RNA from tumor, lung tissue or PBMC. In TCRdb, the 5' RACE reads were re-called with MiXCR into one record per CDR3 protein. Of some 110,000 distinct CDR3 sequences detected, roughly an eighth appear once; the ten largest clones hold roughly 17%. The source was PBMCs, collected at follow-up. These receptors all come from a male donor with early-stage non-small cell lung cancer.

This clonotype has more than one count but fewer than ten. The rearrangement links TRBV5-1 to TRBJ1-1, with D possibly TRBD1 on 5 matching bases. CDR3 length: 16 residues. The V gene's germline CDR1 is SGHRS and CDR2 YFSETQ. Trimming cost V 4 bases and J 0 bases, with 16 bases left between them. The CDR3 is CASSRGPGQMNTEAFF. The DNA of the CDR3 is TGCGCCAGCAGCCGCGGGCCAGGGCAGATGAACACTGAAGCTTTCTTT.

This clonotype was seen a few times. This chain joins TRBV28 and TRBJ2-2; D might be TRBD2 (6 bases). The CDR3 loop spans 14 amino acids. Trimming cost V 10 bases and J 4 bases, with 16 bases left between them. Germline lookup yields CDR1 MDHEN and CDR2 SYDVKM. The CDR3, as DNA: TGTGCCACCCGAATCGGGGGATCCACCGGGGAGCTGTTTTTT. This encodes CATRIGGSTGELFF. Combining the CDR3 with reference TRBV28 and TRBJ2-2 gives the whole variable domain DVKVTQSSRYLVKRTGEKVFLECVQDMDHENMFWYRQDPGLGLRLIYFSYDVKMKEKGDIPEGYSVSREKKERFSLILESASTNQTSMYLCATRIGGSTGELFFGEGSRLTVL.

This clonotype occurred many times. The V gene is TRBV5-1, the J gene TRBJ2-5, with no clear D. CDR1 is SGHRS, CDR2 YFSETQ, per germline. Trimming removed 5 bases from V and 4 bases from J, with 12 bases in between. The CDR3 runs to 13 residues. CDR3: CASSRFVGETQYF. As DNA, the CDR3 is TGCGCCAGCAGTCGGTTTGTCGGAGAGACCCAGTACTTC.

This clonotype showed up many times. The V gene is TRBV6-5, the J gene TRBJ2-1, with TRBD2 matching over 9 bases. Per the germline V gene, CDR1 is MNHEY and CDR2 is SVGAGI. The CDR3 length is 17 residues. With V trimmed by 5 bases and J by 4 bases, 12 bases remained unmatched. CDR3 region: CASSEIGASGAYNEQFF. DNA for the CDR3: TGTGCCAGCAGTGAGATCGGGGCTAGCGGGGCGTACAATGAGCAGTTCTTC.

The rearrangement links TRBV9 to TRBJ2-7; tentative D call: TRBD1 (6 bases). V shed 4 bases and J shed 0 bases, with 14 bases lying between them. CDR3 length: 15 residues. Germline-derived CDR1 and CDR2 are SGDLS and YYNGEE. The CDR3 DNA sequence: TGTGCCAGCAGCACCCGACAGGTGAGCTCCTACGAGCAGTACTTC. It is translated as CASSTRQVSSYEQYF.

The table lists this clonotype with many counts. The chain joins TRBV11-2 to TRBJ2-7; 8 bases align to TRBD1. The germline CDR1 and CDR2 sequences are SGHAT and FQNNGV. The CDR3 consists of 15 residues. V lost 0 bases, J lost 3 bases, and 4 bases stayed unmatched. For the CDR3, the DNA is TGTGCCAGCAGCTTAGAGCAGGGGGCATTCTACGAGCAGTACTTC. Protein sequence: CASSLEQGAFYEQYF.

This clonotype has a count of ten or more. The chain employs TRBV29-1 and TRBJ2-7, with 8 positions matching TRBD1. V trimming: 4 bases; J trimming: 6 bases; junction bases outside the gene matches: 5. CDR3 length: 12 residues. Germline V gene data show CDR1 as SQVTM and CDR2 as ANQGSEA. The CDR3 protein is CSVARQGSEQYF. Here the CDR3 DNA reads TGCAGCGTTGCCAGACAGGGGTCCGAGCAGTACTTC.

This clonotype has at least ten counts. The V call is TRBV27, the J call TRBJ1-1; possible D gene TRBD1, 6 bases. V was trimmed by 5 bases and J by 2 bases, leaving 12 bases between them. CDR3 length: 14 residues. Per the germline V gene, CDR1 is MNHEY and CDR2 is SMNVEV (reference sequence). CDR3 in DNA: TGTGCCAGCAGTCCCGACAGGATAAACACTGAAGCTTTCTTT. Translated: CASSPDRINTEAFF.

V and J are TRBV28 and TRBJ2-1; weak D call: TRBD1 (5 bases). This CDR3 region has 16 residues. The V end lost 5 bases, the J end lost 6 bases, and 20 bases lay between the germline ends. Germline V gene data show CDR1 as MDHEN and CDR2 as SYDVKM. CDR3 in amino acids: CASSSFRVTARNEQFF. The CDR3 bases are TGTGCCAGCAGTAGCTTCAGGGTTACCGCCCGCAATGAGCAGTTCTTC.

This clonotype was seen only a few times. This chain links TRBV9 with TRBJ1-3, with 11 bases identical to TRBD1. Trimming cost V 4 bases and J 4 bases; bases outside gene matches: 7. The germline V gene encodes CDR1 SGDLS and CDR2 YYNGEE. The CDR3 is made up of 16 amino acids. The CDR3 nucleotides read TGTGCCAGCAGCTTAAGGACAGGGGGCAGAGGAAACACCATATATTTT. It encodes CASSLRTGGRGNTIYF.